Detailed here is one T cell receptor (beta chain). This sample was included in a study of response to subunit inactivated influenza vaccine. TCRdb re-called the RT-PCR reads with MiXCR, one entry per CDR3 protein. The sample yields 500,000 to 600,000 distinct CDR3 sequences, about 11% seen once. Germline CDR1 is MNHEY and CDR2 is SVGAGI. The ends were cut back, 3 bases at V and 2 bases at J, with 11 bases in the middle. The CDR3 consists of 14 residues. These sequences were also reported in another study, on T cells expressing NK-cell markers. That report adds: UMIs accompanied the 5'RACE template switching by which TCR beta cDNA was made. Expanded clones of NKG2C+ T cells had an unclear HCMV specificity.

This rearrangement joins TRBV6-5 to TRBJ2-7, with D possibly matching TRBD2 (6 bases). Material: PBMCs from blood, obtained on the day of vaccination. This TCR was recovered from a man aged 50 to 60 who received an inactivated influenza vaccine. The CDR3 nucleotides are TGTGCCAGCAGTTATTTGGGGGGAGCCTACGAGCAGTACTTC. It specifies CASSYLGGAYEQYF.